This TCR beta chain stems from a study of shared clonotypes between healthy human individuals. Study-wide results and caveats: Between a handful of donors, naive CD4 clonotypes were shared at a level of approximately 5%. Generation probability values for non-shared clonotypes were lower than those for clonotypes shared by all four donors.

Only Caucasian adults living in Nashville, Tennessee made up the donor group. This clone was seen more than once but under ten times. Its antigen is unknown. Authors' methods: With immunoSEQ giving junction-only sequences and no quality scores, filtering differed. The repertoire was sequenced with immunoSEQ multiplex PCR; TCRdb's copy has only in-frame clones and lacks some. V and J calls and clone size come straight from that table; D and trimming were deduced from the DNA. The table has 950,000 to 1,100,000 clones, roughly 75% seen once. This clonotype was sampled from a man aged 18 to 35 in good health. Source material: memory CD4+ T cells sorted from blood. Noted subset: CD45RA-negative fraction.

Written as DNA, the CDR3 is TGTGCCAGTAGTATCTCGACCCTCTACAATGAGCAGTTCTTC. Translated: CASSISTLYNEQFF. This chain links TRBV19 with TRBJ2-1; D remains unclear. The CDR3 has 14 residues. With 3 bases removed from V and 3 bases from J, the gap between germline ends came to 9 bases. Germline loops: CDR1 LNHDA, CDR2 SQIVND (reference sequence).